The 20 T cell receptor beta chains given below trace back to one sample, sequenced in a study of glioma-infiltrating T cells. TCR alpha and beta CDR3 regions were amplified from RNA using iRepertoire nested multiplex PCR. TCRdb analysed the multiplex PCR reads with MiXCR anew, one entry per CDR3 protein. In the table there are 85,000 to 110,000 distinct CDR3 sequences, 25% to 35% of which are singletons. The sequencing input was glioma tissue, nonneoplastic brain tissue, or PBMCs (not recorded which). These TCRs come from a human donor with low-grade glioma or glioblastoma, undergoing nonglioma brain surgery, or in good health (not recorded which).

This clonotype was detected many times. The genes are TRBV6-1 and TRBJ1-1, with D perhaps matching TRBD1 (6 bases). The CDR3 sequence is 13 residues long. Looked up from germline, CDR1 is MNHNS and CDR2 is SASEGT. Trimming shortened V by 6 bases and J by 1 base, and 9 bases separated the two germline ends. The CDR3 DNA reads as TGTGCCAGCAGCTTACAGGGGAACACTGAAGCTTTCTTT. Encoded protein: CASSLQGNTEAFF.

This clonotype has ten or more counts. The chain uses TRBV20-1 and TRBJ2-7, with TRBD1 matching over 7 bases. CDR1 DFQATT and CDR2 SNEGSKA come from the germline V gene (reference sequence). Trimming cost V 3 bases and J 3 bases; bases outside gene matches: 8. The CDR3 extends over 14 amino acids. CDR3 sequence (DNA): TGCAGTGCTAGTTCTCGGGACAGAGTCTACGAGCAGTACTTC. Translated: CSASSRDRVYEQYF.

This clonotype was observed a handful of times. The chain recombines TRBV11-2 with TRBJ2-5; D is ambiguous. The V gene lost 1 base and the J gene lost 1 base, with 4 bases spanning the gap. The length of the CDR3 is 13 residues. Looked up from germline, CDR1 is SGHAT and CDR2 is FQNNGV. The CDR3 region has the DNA TGTGCCAGCAGCTTAGGGGCCCAAGAGACCCAGTACTTC. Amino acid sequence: CASSLGAQETQYF. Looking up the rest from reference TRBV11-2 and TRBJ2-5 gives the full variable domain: EAGVAQSPRYKIIEKRQSVAFWCNPISGHATLYWYQQILGQGPKLLIQFQNNGVVDDSQLPKDRFSAERLKGVDSTLKIQPAKLEDSAVYLCASSLGAQETQYFGPGTRLLVL.

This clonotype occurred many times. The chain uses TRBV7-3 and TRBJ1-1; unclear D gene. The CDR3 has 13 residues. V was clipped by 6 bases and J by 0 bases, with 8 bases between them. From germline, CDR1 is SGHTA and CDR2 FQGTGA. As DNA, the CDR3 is TGTGCCAGCAGGTATACAGTGAACACTGAAGCTTTCTTT. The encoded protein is CASRYTVNTEAFF.

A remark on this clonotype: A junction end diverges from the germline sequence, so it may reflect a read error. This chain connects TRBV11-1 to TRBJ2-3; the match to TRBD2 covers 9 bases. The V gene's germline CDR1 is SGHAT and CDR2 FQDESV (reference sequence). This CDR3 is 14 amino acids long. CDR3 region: CAGARGGRGDTQYF. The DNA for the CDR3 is TGCGCCGGCGCGCGGGGGGGCCGGGGAGATACGCAGTATTTT.

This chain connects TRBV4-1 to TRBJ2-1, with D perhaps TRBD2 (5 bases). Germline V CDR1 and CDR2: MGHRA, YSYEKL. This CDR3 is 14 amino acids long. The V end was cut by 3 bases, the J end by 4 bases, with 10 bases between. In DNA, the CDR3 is TGCGCCAGCAGCCACGAGGGAAGGTACAATGAGCAGTTCTTC. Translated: CASSHEGRYNEQFF.

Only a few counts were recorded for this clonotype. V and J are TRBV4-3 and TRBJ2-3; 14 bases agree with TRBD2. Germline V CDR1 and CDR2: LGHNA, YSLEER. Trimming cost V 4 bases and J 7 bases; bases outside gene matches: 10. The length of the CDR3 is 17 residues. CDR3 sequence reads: CASSPATSGGAYNTQYF. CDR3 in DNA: TGCGCCAGCAGCCCCGCGACTAGCGGGGGGGCCTACAATACGCAGTATTTT.

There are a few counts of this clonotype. CDR3 DNA sequence: TGCGCCAGCAGCTTGGGAGGGGGCTTATACGAGCAGTACTTC. This encodes CASSLGGGLYEQYF. V gene TRBV5-1 combines with J gene TRBJ2-7, with 7 bases matching TRBD1. Trimming at V came to 0 bases and at J to 4 bases, leaving 4 bases not matched to a gene. The CDR3 spans 14 residues. Germline loops: CDR1 SGHRS, CDR2 YFSETQ.

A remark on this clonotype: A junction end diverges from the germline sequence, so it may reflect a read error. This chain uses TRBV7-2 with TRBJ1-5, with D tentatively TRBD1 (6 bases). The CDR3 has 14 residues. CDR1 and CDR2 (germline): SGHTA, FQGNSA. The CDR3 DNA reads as TGTGCCAACAGCGCGGACAGTAGCAATCAGCCCCAGCATTTT. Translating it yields CANSADSSNQPQHF.

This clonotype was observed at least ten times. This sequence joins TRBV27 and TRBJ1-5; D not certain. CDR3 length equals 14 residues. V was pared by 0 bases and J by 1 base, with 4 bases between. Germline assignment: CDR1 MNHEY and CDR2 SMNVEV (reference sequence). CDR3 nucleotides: TGTGCCAGCAGTTTATCTAGGAGCAATCAGCCCCAGCATTTT. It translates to CASSLSRSNQPQHF.

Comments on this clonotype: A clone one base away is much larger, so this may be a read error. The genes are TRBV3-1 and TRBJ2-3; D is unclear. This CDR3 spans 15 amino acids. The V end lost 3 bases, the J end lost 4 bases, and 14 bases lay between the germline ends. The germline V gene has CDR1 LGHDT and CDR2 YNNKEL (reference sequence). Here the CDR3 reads CASSHRGSSPDTQYF. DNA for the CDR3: TGTGCCAGCAGCCACAGAGGTAGTTCCCCAGATACGCAGTATTTT.

The CDR3 DNA reads as TGTGCCAGCAGGCGACTAGCTGATACGCAGTATTTT. Encoded protein: CASRRLADTQYF. The genes are TRBV7-3 and TRBJ2-3; 7 bases align to TRBD2. There are 12 residues in the CDR3. V dropped 6 bases and J dropped 6; count of bases not matched to a gene: 3. Germline V CDR1 and CDR2: SGHTA, FQGTGA. Complete variable domain (other parts from reference TRBV7-3 and TRBJ2-3): GAGVSQTPSNKVTEKGKYVELRCDPISGHTALYWYRQSLGQGPEFLIYFQGTGAADDSGLPNDRFFAVRPEGSVSTLKIQRTERGDSAVYLCASRRLADTQYFGPGTRLTVL.

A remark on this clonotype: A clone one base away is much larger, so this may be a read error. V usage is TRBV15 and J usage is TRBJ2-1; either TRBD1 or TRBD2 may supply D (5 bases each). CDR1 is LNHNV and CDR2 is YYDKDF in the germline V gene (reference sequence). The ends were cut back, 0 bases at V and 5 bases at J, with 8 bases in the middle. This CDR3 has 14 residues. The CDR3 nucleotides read TGTGCCACCAGCAGAGAATGGGGACACAATGAGCAGTTCTTC. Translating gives CATSREWGHNEQFF.

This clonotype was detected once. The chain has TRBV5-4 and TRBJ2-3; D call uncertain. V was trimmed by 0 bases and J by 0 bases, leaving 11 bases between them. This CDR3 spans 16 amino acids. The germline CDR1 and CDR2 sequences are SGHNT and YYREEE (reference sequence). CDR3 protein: CASSLAGKASTDTQYF. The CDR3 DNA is TGTGCCAGCAGCTTGGCCGGAAAAGCTAGCACAGATACGCAGTATTTT. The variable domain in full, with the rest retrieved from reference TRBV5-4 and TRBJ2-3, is ETGVTQSPTHLIKTRGQQVTLRCSSQSGHNTVSWYQQALGQGPQFIFQYYREEENGRGNFPPRFSGLQFPNYSSELNVNALELDDSALYLCASSLAGKASTDTQYFGPGTRLTVL.

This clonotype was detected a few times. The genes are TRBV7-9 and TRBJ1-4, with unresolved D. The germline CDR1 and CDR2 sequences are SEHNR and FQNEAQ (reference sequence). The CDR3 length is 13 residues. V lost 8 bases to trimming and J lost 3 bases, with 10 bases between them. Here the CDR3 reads CASVGPANEKLFF. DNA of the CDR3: TGTGCCAGCGTGGGCCCGGCTAATGAAAAACTGTTTTTT. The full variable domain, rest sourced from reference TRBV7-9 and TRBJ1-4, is DTGVSQNPRHKITKRGQNVTFRCDPISEHNRLYWYRQTLGQGPEFLTYFQNEAQLEKSRLLSDRFSAERPKGSFSTLEIQRTEQGDSAMYLCASVGPANEKLFFGSGTQLSVL.

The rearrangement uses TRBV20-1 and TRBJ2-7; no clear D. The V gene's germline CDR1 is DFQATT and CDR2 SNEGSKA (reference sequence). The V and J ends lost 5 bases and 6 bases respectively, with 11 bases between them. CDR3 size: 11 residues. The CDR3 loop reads CSAVGTTEQYF. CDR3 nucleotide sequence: TGCAGTGCTGTCGGTACCACCGAGCAGTACTTC.

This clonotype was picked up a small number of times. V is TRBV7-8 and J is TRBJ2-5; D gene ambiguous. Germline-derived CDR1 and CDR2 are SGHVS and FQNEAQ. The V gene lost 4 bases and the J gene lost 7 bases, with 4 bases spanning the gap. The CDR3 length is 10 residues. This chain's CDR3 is CASSSRTQYF. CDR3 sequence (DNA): TGTGCCAGCAGCTCCCGGACCCAGTACTTC.

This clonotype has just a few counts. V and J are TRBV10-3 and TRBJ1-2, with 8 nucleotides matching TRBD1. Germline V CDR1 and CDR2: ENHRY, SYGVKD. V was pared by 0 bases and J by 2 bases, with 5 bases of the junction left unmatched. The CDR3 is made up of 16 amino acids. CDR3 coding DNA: TGTGCCATCAGTGAGTCGCCAGGGGGCCAGAACTATGGCTACACCTTC. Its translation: CAISESPGGQNYGYTF.

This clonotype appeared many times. The CDR3 reads CASRSTGSTYNEQFF. The DNA for the CDR3 is TGTGCCAGCAGATCGACAGGGTCGACCTACAATGAGCAGTTCTTC. This rearrangement joins TRBV7-9 to TRBJ2-1, with 7 bases matching TRBD1. This CDR3 comprises 15 residues. Per germline, CDR1 SEHNR and CDR2 FQNEAQ (reference sequence). V dropped 6 bases and J dropped 2; count of bases not matched to a gene: 7.

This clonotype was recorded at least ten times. The CDR3: CSASRTGANYGYTF. CDR3 DNA sequence: TGCAGTGCTTCCCGGACAGGAGCTAACTATGGCTACACCTTC. This chain joins TRBV20-1 and TRBJ1-2, with 7 positions matching TRBD1. CDR1 is DFQATT and CDR2 is SNEGSKA in the germline V gene (reference sequence). With 5 bases clipped from V and 0 bases from J, the junction kept 6 bases outside the gene matches. The CDR3 length is 14 residues.